The 2 T cell receptor beta chains in this list originate from one sample, sequenced in a study of technical replicates of blood from a handful of donors. Sequenced by immunoSEQ multiplex PCR; TCRdb stores in-frame clones only, minus some. The data contain roughly 62,000 clones, about 95% of them seen just once; the ten biggest clones take up 2.5% to 3.5%. Sequences were obtained from PBMCs. The receptors derive from a human donor in good health. Some clones in this sample may be carry-over from other donors' samples.

The V and J genes are TRBV6-5 and TRBJ1-2; 7 nucleotides align to TRBD1. This CDR3 is 15 amino acids long. After removal of 6 bases from V and 1 base from J, the junction contained 8 bases not matched to a gene. Germline V gives CDR1 MNHEY, CDR2 SVGAGI. CDR3 in amino acids: CASSPGQLSNYGYTF. As DNA, the CDR3 is TGTGCCAGCAGCCCGGGACAGCTGAGTAACTATGGCTACACCTTC.

V and J are TRBV7-8 and TRBJ2-5; D possibly corresponds to TRBD2 (6 bases). CDR3 length: 13 residues. Germline V gives CDR1 SGHVS, CDR2 FQNEAQ. The V and J ends lost 5 bases and 10 bases respectively, with 17 bases between them. CDR3 coding DNA: TGTGCCAGCAGCCGACGGGGCCCGGGGGACCAGTACTTC. Translated, it gives CASSRRGPGDQYF.